This T cell receptor beta chain was obtained from a study of response to subunit inactivated influenza vaccine. TCRdb called the RT-PCR reads again in MiXCR, with one record for every CDR3 protein. The repertoire holds more than 150,000 distinct CDR3 sequences, with around a tenth as singletons. With 4 bases clipped from V and 10 bases from J, the junction kept 12 bases outside the gene matches. Germline V lookup: CDR1 SEHNR, CDR2 FQNEAQ (reference sequence). The CDR3 is 15 residues long. The specimen was non-naive T cells sorted from PBMCs, collected on the day of vaccination. V usage is TRBV7-9 and J usage is TRBJ2-1; the match to TRBD2 covers 8 bases. The sequence was obtained from a man over 45 who received an inactivated influenza vaccine. The CDR3: CASSSGLVLQLEQFF. CDR3 bases: TGTGCCAGCAGCTCGGGACTAGTCTTGCAGTTGGAGCAGTTCTTC. The complete variable domain, with remaining parts taken from reference TRBV7-9 and TRBJ2-1, reads DTGVSQNPRHKITKRGQNVTFRCDPISEHNRLYWYRQTLGQGPEFLTYFQNEAQLEKSRLLSDRFSAERPKGSFSTLEIQRTEQGDSAMYLCASSSGLVLQLEQFFGPGTRLTVL.